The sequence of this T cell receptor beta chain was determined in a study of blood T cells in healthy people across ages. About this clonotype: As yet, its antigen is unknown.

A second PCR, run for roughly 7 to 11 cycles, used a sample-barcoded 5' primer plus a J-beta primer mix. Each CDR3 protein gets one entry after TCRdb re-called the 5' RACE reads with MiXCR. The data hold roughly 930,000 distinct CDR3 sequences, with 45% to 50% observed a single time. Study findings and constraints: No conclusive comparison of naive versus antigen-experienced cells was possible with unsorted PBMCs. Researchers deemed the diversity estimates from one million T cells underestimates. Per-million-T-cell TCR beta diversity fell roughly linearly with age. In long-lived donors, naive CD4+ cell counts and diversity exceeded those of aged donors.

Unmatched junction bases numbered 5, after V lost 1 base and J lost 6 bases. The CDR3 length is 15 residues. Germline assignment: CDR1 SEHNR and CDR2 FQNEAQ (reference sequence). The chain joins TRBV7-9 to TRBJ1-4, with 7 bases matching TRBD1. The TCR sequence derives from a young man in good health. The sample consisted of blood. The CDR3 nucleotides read TGTGCCAGCAGCTTAGGGGACAGCAAAGATGAAAAACTGTTTTTT. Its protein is CASSLGDSKDEKLFF.